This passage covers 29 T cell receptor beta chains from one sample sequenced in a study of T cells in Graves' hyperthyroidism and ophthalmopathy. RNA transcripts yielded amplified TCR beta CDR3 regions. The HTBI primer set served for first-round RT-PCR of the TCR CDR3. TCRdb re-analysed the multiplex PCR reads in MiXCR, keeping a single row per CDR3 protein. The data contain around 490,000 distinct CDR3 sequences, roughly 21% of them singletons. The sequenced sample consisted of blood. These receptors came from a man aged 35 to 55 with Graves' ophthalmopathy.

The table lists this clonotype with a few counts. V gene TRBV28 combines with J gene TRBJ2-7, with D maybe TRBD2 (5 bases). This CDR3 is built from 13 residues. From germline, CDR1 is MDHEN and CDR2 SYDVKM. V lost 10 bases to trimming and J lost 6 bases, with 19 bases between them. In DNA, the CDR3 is TGTGCCAACGTACTTCGGGAAACCACCGAGCAGTACTTC. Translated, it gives CANVLRETTEQYF. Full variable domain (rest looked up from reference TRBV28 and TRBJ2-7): DVKVTQSSRYLVKRTGEKVFLECVQDMDHENMFWYRQDPGLGLRLIYFSYDVKMKEKGDIPEGYSVSREKKERFSLILESASTNQTSMYLCANVLRETTEQYFGPGTRLTVT.

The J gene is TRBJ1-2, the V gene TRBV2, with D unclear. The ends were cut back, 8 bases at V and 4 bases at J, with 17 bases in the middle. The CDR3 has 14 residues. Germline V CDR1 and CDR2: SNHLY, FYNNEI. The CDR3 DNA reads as TGTGCCAGCTCCTTCACTCGACTTGGCTATGGCTACACCTTC. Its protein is CASSFTRLGYGYTF.

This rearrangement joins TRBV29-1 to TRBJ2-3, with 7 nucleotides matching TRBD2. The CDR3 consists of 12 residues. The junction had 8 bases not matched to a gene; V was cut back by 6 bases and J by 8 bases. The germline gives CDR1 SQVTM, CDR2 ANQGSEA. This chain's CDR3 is CSVGGGSTTQYF. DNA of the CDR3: TGCAGCGTCGGTGGCGGGAGCACTACGCAGTATTTT.

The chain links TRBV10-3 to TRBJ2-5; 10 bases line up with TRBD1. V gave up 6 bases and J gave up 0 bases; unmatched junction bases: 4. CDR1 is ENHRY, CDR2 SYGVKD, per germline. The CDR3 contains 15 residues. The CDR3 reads CAISDRGRNQETQYF. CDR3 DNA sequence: TGTGCCATCAGCGACAGGGGGCGAAACCAAGAGACCCAGTACTTC.

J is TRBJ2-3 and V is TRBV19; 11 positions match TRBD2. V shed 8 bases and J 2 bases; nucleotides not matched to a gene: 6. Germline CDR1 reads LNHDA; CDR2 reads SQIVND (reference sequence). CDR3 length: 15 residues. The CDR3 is CASDIAGGPTDTQYF. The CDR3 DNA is TGTGCCAGTGACATAGCGGGAGGGCCCACAGATACGCAGTATTTT.

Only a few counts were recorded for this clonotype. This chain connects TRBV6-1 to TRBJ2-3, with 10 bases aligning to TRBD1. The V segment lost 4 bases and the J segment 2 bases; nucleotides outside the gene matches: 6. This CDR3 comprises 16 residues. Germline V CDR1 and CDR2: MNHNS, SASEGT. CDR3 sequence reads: CASSGGTGVSTDTQYF. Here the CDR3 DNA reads TGTGCCAGCAGTGGAGGGACAGGGGTATCCACAGATACGCAGTATTTT.

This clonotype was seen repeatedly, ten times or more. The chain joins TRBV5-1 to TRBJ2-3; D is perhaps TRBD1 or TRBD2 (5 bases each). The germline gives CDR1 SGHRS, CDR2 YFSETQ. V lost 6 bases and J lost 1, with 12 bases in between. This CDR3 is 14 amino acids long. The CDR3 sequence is CASISGTRTDTQYF. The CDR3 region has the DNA TGCGCCAGCATCTCAGGGACCCGCACAGATACGCAGTATTTT.

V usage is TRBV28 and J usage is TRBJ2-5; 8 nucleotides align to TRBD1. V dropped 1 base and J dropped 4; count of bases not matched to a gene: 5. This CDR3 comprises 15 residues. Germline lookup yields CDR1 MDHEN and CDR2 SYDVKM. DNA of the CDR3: TGTGCCAGCAGTTTATCCCCGGACAGGGTAGAGACCCAGTACTTC. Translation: CASSLSPDRVETQYF.

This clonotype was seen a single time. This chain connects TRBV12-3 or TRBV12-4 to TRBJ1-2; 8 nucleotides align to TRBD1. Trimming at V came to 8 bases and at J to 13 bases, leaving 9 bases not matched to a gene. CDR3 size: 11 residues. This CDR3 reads CASGIQGAPTF. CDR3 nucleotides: TGTGCCAGCGGAATTCAGGGGGCACCCACCTTC.

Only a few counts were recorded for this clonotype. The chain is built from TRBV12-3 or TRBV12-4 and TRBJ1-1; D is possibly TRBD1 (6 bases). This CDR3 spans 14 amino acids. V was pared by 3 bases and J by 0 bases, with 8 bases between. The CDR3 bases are TGTGCCAGCAGTTTTTGGACAGTGAACACTGAAGCTTTCTTT. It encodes CASSFWTVNTEAFF.

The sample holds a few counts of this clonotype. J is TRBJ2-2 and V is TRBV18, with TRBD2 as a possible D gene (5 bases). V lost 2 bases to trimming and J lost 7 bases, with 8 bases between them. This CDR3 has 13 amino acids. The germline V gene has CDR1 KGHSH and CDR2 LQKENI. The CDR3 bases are TGTGCCAGCTCACCAATTGGAGGCGGGGAGCTGTTTTTT. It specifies CASSPIGGGELFF.

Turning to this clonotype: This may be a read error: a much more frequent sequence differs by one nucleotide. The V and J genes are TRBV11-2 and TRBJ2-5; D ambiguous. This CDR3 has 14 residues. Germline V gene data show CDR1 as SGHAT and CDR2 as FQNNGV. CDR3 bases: TGTGCAAGCAGCGTAGTTCCCATTCAAGAGGCCCAGTACTTC. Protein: CASSVVPIQEAQYF.

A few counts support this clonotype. The CDR3 nucleotides are TGTGCCAGCACCTCGGTCGGGGTCGTAGCTTTCTTT. This codes for CASTSVGVVAFF. The rearrangement joins TRBV2 to TRBJ1-1; D remains unclear. The ends were cut back, 7 bases at V and 10 bases at J, with 16 bases in the middle. Looked up from germline, CDR1 is SNHLY and CDR2 is FYNNEI. The CDR3 contains 12 residues.

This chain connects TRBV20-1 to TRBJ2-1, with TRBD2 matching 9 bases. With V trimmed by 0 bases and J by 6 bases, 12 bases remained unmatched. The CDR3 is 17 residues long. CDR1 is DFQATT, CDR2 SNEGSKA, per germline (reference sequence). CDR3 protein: CSARDQLAGLAGNEQFF. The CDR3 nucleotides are TGCAGTGCTAGAGATCAATTAGCGGGACTAGCTGGCAATGAGCAGTTCTTC.

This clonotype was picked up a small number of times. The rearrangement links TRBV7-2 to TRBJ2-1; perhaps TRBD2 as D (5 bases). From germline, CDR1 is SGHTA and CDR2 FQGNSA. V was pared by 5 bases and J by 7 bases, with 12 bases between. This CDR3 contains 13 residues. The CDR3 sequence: CASSPWTGNEQFF. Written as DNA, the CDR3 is TGTGCCAGCAGCCCGTGGACGGGGAATGAGCAGTTCTTC.

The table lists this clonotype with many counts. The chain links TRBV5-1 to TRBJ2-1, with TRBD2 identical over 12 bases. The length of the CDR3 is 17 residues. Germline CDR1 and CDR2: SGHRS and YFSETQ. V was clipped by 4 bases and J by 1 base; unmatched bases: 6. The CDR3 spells CASSPGLAGISYNEQFF. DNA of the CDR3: TGCGCCAGCAGCCCCGGACTAGCGGGGATATCCTACAATGAGCAGTTCTTC. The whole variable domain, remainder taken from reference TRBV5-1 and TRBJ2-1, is KAGVTQTPRYLIKTRGQQVTLSCSPISGHRSVSWYQQTPGQGLQFLFEYFSETQRNKGNFPGRFSGRQFSNSRSEMNVSTLELGDSALYLCASSPGLAGISYNEQFFGPGTRLTVL.

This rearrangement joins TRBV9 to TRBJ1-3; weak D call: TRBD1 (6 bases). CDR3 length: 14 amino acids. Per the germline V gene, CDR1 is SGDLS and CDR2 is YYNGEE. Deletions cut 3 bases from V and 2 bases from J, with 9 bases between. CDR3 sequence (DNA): TGTGCCAGCAGCGCGACAGGCCCTGGAAACACCATATATTTT. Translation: CASSATGPGNTIYF.

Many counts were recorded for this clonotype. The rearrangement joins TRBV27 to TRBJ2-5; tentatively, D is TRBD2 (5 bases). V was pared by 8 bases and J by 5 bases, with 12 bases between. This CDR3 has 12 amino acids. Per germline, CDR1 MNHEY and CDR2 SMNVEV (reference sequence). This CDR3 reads CASWRRRETQYF. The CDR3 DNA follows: TGTGCCAGCTGGAGGCGGCGGGAGACCCAGTACTTC.

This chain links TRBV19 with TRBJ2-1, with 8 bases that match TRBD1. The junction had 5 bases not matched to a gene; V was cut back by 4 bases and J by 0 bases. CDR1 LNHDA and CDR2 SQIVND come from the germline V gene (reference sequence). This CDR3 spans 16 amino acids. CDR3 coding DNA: TGTGCCAGTAGTAAAGGGACAGGTCGCTCCTACAATGAGCAGTTCTTC. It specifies CASSKGTGRSYNEQFF.

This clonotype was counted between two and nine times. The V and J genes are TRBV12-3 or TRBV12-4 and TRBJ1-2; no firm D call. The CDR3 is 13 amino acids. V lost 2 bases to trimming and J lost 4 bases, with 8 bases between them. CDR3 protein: CASSLHTFYGYTF. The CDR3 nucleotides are TGTGCCAGCAGTTTACACACATTCTATGGCTACACCTTC.

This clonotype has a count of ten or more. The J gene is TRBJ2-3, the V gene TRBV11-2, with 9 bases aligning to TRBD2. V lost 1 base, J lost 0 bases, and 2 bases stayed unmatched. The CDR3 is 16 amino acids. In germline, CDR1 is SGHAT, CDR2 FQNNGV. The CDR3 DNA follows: TGTGCCAGCAGCTTAGCTAGCGGGACTAGCACAGATACGCAGTATTTT. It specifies CASSLASGTSTDTQYF.

The CDR3 region is CSARTWDTRGKGYTF. The DNA of the CDR3 is TGCAGTGCTAGAACTTGGGACACCCGGGGAAAAGGCTACACCTTC. This sequence joins TRBV20-1 and TRBJ1-2; weak D call: TRBD1 (6 bases). CDR1 and CDR2 (germline): DFQATT, SNEGSKA (reference sequence). Trimming removed 2 bases from V and 8 bases from J, with 21 bases in between. CDR3 length: 15 residues.

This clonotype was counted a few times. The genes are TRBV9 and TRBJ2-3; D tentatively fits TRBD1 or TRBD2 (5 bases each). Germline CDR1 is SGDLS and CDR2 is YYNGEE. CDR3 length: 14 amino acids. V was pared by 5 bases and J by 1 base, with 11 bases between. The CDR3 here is CASSGTYRTDTQYF. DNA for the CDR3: TGTGCCAGCAGTGGGACCTACCGCACAGATACGCAGTATTTT.

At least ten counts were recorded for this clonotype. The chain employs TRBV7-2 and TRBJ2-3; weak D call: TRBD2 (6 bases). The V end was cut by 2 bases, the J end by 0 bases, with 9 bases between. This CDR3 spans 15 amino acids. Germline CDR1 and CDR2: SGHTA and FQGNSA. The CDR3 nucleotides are TGTGCCAGCAGCTTACACAGCGGGAGCACAGATACGCAGTATTTT. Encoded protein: CASSLHSGSTDTQYF.

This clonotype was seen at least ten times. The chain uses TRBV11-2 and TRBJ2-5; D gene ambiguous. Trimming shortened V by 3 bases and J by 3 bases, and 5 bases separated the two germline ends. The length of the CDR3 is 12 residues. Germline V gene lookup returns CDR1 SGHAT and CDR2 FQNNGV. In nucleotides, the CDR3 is TGTGCCAGCAGCTTTTCAGAAGAGACCCAGTACTTC. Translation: CASSFSEETQYF.

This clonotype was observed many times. DNA for the CDR3: TGTGCCAGCAGTAGAGGGACAGGTGTGGGCTACACCTTC. Translating it yields CASSRGTGVGYTF. The chain combines TRBV6-1 with TRBJ1-2; the match to TRBD1 covers 8 bases. Germline lookup yields CDR1 MNHNS and CDR2 SASEGT. The V gene end was trimmed by 5 bases and the J gene end by 8 bases; junction bases not matched to a gene: 7. This CDR3 is built from 13 residues.

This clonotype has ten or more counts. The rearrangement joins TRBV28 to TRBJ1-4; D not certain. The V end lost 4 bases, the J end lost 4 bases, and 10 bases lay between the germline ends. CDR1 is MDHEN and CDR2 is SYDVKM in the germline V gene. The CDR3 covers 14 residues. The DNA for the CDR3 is TGTGCCAGCAGTTCTCCGACGGTTAATGAAAAACTGTTTTTT. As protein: CASSSPTVNEKLFF.

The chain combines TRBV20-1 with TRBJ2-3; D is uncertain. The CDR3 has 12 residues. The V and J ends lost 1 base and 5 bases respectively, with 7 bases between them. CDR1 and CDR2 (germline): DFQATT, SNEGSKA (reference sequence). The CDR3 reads CSARGRGDTQYF. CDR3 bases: TGCAGTGCTAGAGGTCGTGGAGATACGCAGTATTTT.

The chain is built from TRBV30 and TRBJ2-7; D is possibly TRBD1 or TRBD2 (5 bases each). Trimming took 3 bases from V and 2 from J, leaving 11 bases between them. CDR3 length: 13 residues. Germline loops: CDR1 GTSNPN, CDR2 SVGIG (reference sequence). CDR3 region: CAWSGIRAYEQYF. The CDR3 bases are TGTGCCTGGAGCGGGATCAGGGCCTACGAGCAGTACTTC. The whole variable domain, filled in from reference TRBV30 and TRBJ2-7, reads SQTIHQWPATLVQPVGSPLSLECTVEGTSNPNLYWYRQAAGRGLQLLFYSVGIGQISSEVPQNLSASRPQDRQFILSSKKLLLSDSGFYLCAWSGIRAYEQYFGPGTRLTVT.